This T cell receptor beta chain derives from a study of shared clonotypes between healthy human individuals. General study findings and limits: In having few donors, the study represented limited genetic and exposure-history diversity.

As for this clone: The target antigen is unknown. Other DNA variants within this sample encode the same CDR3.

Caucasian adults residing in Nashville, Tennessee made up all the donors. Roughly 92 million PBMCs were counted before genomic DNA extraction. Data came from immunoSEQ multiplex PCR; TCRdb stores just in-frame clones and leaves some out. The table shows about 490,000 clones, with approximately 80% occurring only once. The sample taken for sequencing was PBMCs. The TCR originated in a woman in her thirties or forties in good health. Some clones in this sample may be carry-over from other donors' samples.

The CDR3 bases are TGTGCCAGCAGCCCTGGACAGACCAGGGAGGCTTTCTTT. It specifies CASSPGQTREAFF. The chain uses TRBV28 and TRBJ1-1; a possible D gene is TRBD1 (6 bases). The V gene lost 6 bases and the J gene lost 11 bases, with 19 bases spanning the gap. The germline CDR1 and CDR2 sequences are MDHEN and SYDVKM. This CDR3 contains 13 residues. Variable domain in full (rest from reference TRBV28 and TRBJ1-1): DVKVTQSSRYLVKRTGEKVFLECVQDMDHENMFWYRQDPGLGLRLIYFSYDVKMKEKGDIPEGYSVSREKKERFSLILESASTNQTSMYLCASSPGQTREAFFGQGTRLTVV.